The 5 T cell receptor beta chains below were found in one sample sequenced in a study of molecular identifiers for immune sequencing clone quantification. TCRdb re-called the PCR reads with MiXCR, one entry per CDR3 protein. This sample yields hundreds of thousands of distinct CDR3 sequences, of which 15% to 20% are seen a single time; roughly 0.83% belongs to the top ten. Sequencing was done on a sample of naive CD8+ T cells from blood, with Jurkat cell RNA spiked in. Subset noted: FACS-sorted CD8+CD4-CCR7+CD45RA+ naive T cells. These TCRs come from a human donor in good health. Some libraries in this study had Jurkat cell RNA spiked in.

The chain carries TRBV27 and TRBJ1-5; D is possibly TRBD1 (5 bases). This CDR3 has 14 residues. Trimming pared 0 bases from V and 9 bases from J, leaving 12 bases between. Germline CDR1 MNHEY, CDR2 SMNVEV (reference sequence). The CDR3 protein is CASSLSEGRGPQHF. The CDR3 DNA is TGTGCCAGCAGTTTATCCGAGGGACGAGGGCCCCAGCATTTT.

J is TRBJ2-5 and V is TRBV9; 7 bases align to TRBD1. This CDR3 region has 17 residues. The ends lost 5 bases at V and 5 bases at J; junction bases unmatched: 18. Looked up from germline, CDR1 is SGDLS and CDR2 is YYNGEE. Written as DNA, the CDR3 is TGTGCCAGCAGTGGGGGTCTCGGGACAGCTGAGACGGAGACCCAGTACTTC. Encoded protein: CASSGGLGTAETETQYF.

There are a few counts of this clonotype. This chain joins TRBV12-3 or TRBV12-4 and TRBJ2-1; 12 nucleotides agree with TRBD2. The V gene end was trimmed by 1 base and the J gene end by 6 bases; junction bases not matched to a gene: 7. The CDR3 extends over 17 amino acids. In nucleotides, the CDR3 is TGTGCCAGCAGTTTAGGCCCTAGCGGGGGGGCATTCAATGAGCAGTTCTTC. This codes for CASSLGPSGGAFNEQFF.

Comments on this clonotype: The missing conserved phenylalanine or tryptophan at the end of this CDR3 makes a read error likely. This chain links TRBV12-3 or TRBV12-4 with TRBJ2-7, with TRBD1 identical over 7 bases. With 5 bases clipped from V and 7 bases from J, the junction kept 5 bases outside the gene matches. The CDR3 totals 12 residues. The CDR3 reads CASSPGTAEQYS. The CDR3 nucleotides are TGTGCCAGCAGTCCCGGGACAGCGGAGCAGTACTCC.

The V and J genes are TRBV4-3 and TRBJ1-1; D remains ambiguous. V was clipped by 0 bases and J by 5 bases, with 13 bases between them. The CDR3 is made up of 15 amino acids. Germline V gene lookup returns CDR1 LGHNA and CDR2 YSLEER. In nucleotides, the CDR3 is TGCGCCAGCAGCCAAGAGGTTGGGCAGGTAACTGAAGCTTTCTTT. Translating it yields CASSQEVGQVTEAFF.